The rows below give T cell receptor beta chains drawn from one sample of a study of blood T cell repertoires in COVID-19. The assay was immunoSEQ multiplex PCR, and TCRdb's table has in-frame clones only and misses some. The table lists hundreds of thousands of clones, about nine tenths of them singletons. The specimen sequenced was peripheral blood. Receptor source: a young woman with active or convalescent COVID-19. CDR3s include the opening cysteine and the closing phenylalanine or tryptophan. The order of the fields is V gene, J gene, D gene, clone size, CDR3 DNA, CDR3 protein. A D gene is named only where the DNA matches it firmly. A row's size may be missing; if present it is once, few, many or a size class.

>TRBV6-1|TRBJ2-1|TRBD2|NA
TGTGCCAGCAGTGAGGGGACTAGCGGGAATGAGCAGTTCTTC
CASSEGTSGNEQFF
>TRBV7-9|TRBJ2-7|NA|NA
TGTGCCAGCAGCTTCGACAGCCAATTGGGCGAGCAGTACTTC
CASSFDSQLGEQYF
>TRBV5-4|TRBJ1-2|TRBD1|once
TGTGCCAGCAGCTTACAGGGGGCGCATGGCTACACCTTC
CASSLQGAHGYTF
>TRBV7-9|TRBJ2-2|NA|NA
TGTGCCAGCAGCTTAGGTGGCAGGGGCACCGGGGAGCTGTTTTTT
CASSLGGRGTGELFF
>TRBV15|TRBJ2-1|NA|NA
TGTGCCACCAGCAGAGAGAGGTATAACTCCTACAATGAGCAGTTCTTC
CATSRERYNSYNEQFF
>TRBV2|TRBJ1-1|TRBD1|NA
TGTGCCAGCAGTGTCCCCGGACAGGGGGCGGATGACACTGAAGCTTTCTTT
CASSVPGQGADDTEAFF
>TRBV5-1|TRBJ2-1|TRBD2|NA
TGCGCCAGCAGCTTGACTAGCGGGACTGAGCAGTTCTTC
CASSLTSGTEQFF
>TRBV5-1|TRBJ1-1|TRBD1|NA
TGCGCCAGCAGCTCGACAGGGGCCATAAAGAACACTGAAGCTTTCTTT
CASSSTGAIKNTEAFF
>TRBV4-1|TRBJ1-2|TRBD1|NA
TGCGCCAGCAGCACCCAGGGACAGCTCTCAAACGGCTACACCTTC
CASSTQGQLSNGYTF
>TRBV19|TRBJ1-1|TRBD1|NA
TGTGCCAGTAGTATATGGGGACAGGGAGTTTCCTCTGAAGCTTTCTTT
CASSIWGQGVSSEAFF
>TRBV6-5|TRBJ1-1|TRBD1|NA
TGTGCCAGCAGGATGGACAGGGACACTGAAGCTTTCTTT
CASRMDRDTEAFF
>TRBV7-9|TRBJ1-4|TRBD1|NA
TGTGCCAGCAGTACAGGGGGGAATGAAAAACTGTTTTTT
CASSTGGNEKLFF
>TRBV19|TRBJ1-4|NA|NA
TGTGCCAGTAGTATAGTCAGGGGAAGAACTAATGAAAAACTGTTTTTT
CASSIVRGRTNEKLFF
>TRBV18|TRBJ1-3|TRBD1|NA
TGTGCCAGCTCAGCCGGGACAGGGGTCGGAAACACCATATATTTT
CASSAGTGVGNTIYF
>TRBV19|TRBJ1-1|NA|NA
TGTGCCAGTAGTTTAACAGGTTACACTGAAGCTTTCTTT
CASSLTGYTEAFF
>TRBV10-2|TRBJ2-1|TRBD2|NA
TGCGCCAGCACAGCGGGGGGGCGTAATGAGCAGTTCTTC
CASTAGGRNEQFF
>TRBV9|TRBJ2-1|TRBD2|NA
TGTGCCAGCAGCCCCTGGACTAGCGGGGGGTTTTACAATGAGCAGTTCTTC
CASSPWTSGGFYNEQFF
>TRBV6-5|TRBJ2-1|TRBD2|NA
TGTGCCAGCAAAGCATTAGCGGGAGCGGGTGAGCAGTTCTTC
CASKALAGAGEQFF
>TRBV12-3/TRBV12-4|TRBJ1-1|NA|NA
TGTGCCAGCAGTAGTAGTTCGAACACTGAAGCTTTCTTT
CASSSSSNTEAFF
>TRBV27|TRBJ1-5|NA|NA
TGTGCCAGCAGTTTATCGCCAATGTTGCTAAATCAGCCCCAGCATTTT
CASSLSPMLLNQPQHF
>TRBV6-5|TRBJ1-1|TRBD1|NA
TGTGCCAGCAGTTACGTTCAGGGGGCACTGAACACTGAAGCTTTCTTT
CASSYVQGALNTEAFF
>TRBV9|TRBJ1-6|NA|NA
TGTGCCAGCAGCGTAGACCTAGGCGGTGATTCACCCCTCCACTTT
CASSVDLGGDSPLHF
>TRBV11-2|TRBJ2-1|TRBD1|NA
TGTGCCAGCAGCTTAGATCCAGGGAAGGGACAGGGCTCCCTCAATGAGCAGTTCTTC
CASSLDPGKGQGSLNEQFF
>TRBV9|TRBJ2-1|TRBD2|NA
TGTGCCAGCAGCGGTGGACTAGCGGGAGGGCCCAGCTACAATGAGCAGTTCTTC
CASSGGLAGGPSYNEQFF
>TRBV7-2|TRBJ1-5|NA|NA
TGTGCCAGCAGCTTAAAGGCGACAGGCAATCAGCCCCAGCATTTT
CASSLKATGNQPQHF
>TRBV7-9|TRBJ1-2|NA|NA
TGTGCCAGCAGCCAAGGGGCCAGGATGAGGATCGACACCTTC
CASSQGARMRIDTF
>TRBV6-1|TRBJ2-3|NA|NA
TGTGCCAGCAGTGAGATTGACAGGATCAGCGATACGCAGTATTTT
CASSEIDRISDTQYF
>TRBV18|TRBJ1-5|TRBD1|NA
TGTGCCAGCTCAGCGGGACAGGCAAATCAGCCCCAGCATTTT
CASSAGQANQPQHF
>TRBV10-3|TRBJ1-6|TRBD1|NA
TGTGCCATCAGTGCGAAGACAGGGAATAATTCACCCCTCCACTTT
CAISAKTGNNSPLHF
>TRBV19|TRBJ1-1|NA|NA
TGTGCCAGTGTTAACAGGGTACCTGAAGCTTTCTTT
CASVNRVPEAFF
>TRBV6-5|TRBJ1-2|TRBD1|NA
TGTGCCAGCAGTTACTCGAAGGGGGCGTCAAGCTATGGCTACACCTTC
CASSYSKGASSYGYTF
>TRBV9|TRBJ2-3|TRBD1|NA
TGTGCCAGCAGCTTAATGATGGGACAGGGCCTCACAGATACGCAGTATTTT
CASSLMMGQGLTDTQYF
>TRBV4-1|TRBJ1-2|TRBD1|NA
TGCGCCAGCAGCCCAGGACAGGGAGGGTCCTCGAGTGGCTACACCTTC
CASSPGQGGSSSGYTF
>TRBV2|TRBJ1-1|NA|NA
TGTGCCAGCAATCCAGGGAACACTGAAGCTTTCTTT
CASNPGNTEAFF
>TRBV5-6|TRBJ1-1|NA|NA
TGTGCCAGCAGCTTGGGGGGAGCAGCTATGAACACTGAAGCTTTCTTT
CASSLGGAAMNTEAFF
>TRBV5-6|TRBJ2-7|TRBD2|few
TGTGCCAGCAGTTGGACTAGCGGGAGCTACGAGCAGTACTTC
CASSWTSGSYEQYF
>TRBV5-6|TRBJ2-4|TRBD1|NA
TGTGCCAGCAGCCCGCGGACAGGGGGAGACATTCAGTACTTC
CASSPRTGGDIQYF
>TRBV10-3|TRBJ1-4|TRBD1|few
TGTGCCTTATCACAGGGGCCTAATGAAAAACTGTTTTTT
CALSQGPNEKLFF